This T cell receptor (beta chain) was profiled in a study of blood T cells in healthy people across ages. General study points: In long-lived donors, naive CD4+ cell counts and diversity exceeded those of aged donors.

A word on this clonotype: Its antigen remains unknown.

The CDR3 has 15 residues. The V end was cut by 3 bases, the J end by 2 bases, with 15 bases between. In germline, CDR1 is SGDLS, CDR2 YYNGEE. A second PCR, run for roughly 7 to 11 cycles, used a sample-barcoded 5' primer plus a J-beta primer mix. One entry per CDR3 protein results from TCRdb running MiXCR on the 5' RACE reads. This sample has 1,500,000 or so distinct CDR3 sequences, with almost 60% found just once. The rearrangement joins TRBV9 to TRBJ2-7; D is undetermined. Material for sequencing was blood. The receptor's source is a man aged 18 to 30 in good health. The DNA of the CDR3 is TGTGCCAGCAGCGCAGACGTCGGGCCAACCTACGAGCAGTACTTC. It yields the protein CASSADVGPTYEQYF.